This is a list of T cell receptor beta chains from one sample in a study of control samples from healthy donors and cancer patients. Generated by immunoSEQ multiplex PCR, the TCRdb table keeps only in-frame clones and is missing some. The table records approximately 140,000 clones, approximately 91% of them present only once. The sample consisted of blood. These receptors were collected from a woman between 25 and 40 years old in good health. CDR3s include the opening cysteine and the closing phenylalanine or tryptophan. Fields, in order: V gene, D gene, J gene, clone size, CDR3 DNA, CDR3 protein. D genes are given only for firm matches. The size field is filled for only some rows; it gives once, few, many or a size class.

TRBV18	NA	TRBJ1-2	NA	TGTGCCAGCTCACCAGAGAGGGACGATGGCTACACCTTC	CASSPERDDGYTF
TRBV5-1	TRBD2	TRBJ2-5	NA	TGCGCCAGCAGCTTGGCCCCTAGCGGGGCCCAAGAGACCCAGTACTTC	CASSLAPSGAQETQYF
TRBV7-5	NA	TRBJ2-3	NA	TGTGCCAGTCATGCTGGGACTAGGGAACCAGATACGCAGTATTTT	CASHAGTREPDTQYF
TRBV5-1	NA	TRBJ2-4	NA	TGCGCCAGCAGCCCTGGGGGGGGCGTAACCAAAAACATTCAGTACTTC	CASSPGGGVTKNIQYF
TRBV15	TRBD1	TRBJ1-4	NA	TGTGCCACCAGCACTAGTAACAGGGGCTCGAATGAAAAACTGTTTTTT	CATSTSNRGSNEKLFF
TRBV30	NA	TRBJ1-2	NA	TGTGCCTGGAGTCCCGACGGACGAGGAGGGTATGGCTACACCTTC	CAWSPDGRGGYGYTF
TRBV2	NA	TRBJ1-2	NA	TGTGCCAGCACCCCAACTAATGGCTACACCTTC	CASTPTNGYTF
TRBV23-1	TRBD1	TRBJ2-3	few	TGCGCCAGCAGCCCCCGACAGGGGCGTAGCACAGATACGCAGTATTTT	CASSPRQGRSTDTQYF
TRBV19	NA	TRBJ2-1	NA	TGTGCCAGTAGTTCAGGGGTCTACAATGAGCAGTTCTTC	CASSSGVYNEQFF
TRBV2	TRBD2	TRBJ2-3	NA	TGTGCCAGCAGTGTGGGAAGCGGGACGAAGGGAGCGCAGTATTTT	CASSVGSGTKGAQYF
TRBV4-1	NA	TRBJ2-7	few	TGCGCCAGCAGCCCAGGGAGAGTCTGGGAGAGCTCCTACGAGCAGTACTTC	CASSPGRVWESSYEQYF
TRBV24-1	NA	TRBJ2-2	NA	TGTGCCACCCAAGGGGGGTTAGGCACCGGGGAGCTGTTTTTT	CATQGGLGTGELFF
TRBV12-3/TRBV12-4	TRBD1	TRBJ1-1	NA	TGTGCCAGCGGTGACAGGGTCTCTGAAGCTTTCTTT	CASGDRVSEAFF
TRBV30	NA	TRBJ2-2	NA	TGTGCCTGGACCGTTGGTGGGCGCAAAAGACGGGAGCTGTTTTTT	CAWTVGGRKRRELFF
TRBV27	TRBD1	TRBJ1-2	NA	TGTGCCAGCAGTTCCCCGGGACAGGGGCACTATGGCTACACCTTC	CASSSPGQGHYGYTF
TRBV5-1	TRBD1	TRBJ2-2	NA	TGCGCCAGCAGCTGGACAGGGACTCTAGATACCGGGGAGCTGTTTTTT	CASSWTGTLDTGELFF
TRBV6-4	NA	TRBJ2-1	NA	TGTGCCAGCAGTGCCAATGGGGGATACAATGAGCAGTTCTTC	CASSANGGYNEQFF
TRBV7-8	NA	TRBJ2-1	NA	TGTGCCAGCAGCTTATATGCAGGGGACAATGAGCAGTTCTTC	CASSLYAGDNEQFF
TRBV2	NA	TRBJ1-5	NA	TGTGCCAGCAGTGTGCTAGCAGATAGCAATCAGCCCCAGCATTTT	CASSVLADSNQPQHF
TRBV5-6	TRBD2	TRBJ2-3	NA	TGTGCCAGCAGCCCGGGACTAGCGGGACCCACAGATACGCAGTATTTT	CASSPGLAGPTDTQYF
TRBV30	NA	TRBJ2-3	NA	TGTGCCTGGATGCGCAGGGTCACAGATACGCAGTATTTT	CAWMRRVTDTQYF
TRBV7-7	NA	TRBJ2-2	NA	TGTGCTAGCAGGACTGGGCCGGGAAACACCGGGGAGCTGTTTTTT	CASRTGPGNTGELFF
TRBV28	NA	TRBJ1-4	NA	TGTGCCAGCAGTTTAGGGGCAGGGAGTAATGAAAAACTGTTTTTT	CASSLGAGSNEKLFF
TRBV10-3	TRBD2	TRBJ2-1	NA	TGTGCCATCACTACGGGACTAGCGGGCAAAAGCTCCTACAATGAGCAGTTCTTC	CAITTGLAGKSSYNEQFF
TRBV6-6	TRBD2	TRBJ2-1	NA	TGTGCCAGCAGTTCGGGGGGAAGTGAGCAGTTCTTC	CASSSGGSEQFF
TRBV28	NA	TRBJ2-5	NA	TGTGCCAGCAGTTTATCGGGGTCACCCGGGGTCTCCCAGTACTTC	CASSLSGSPGVSQYF
TRBV5-4	TRBD2	TRBJ2-1	once	TGTGCCAGCAGCTTGGAACTCCTGGGGGGGGATATCTTC	CASSLELLGGDIF
TRBV29-1	NA	TRBJ2-1	NA	TGCAGCGTTGACGACAGCGCCTACAATGAGCAGTTCTTC	CSVDDSAYNEQFF
TRBV4-2	NA	TRBJ1-4	NA	TGTGCCAGCAGCCAACAGCCCGAGGGAGGGGGAGCCCTAGGAAAACTGTTTTTT	CASSQQPEGGGALGKLFF
TRBV5-6	TRBD2	TRBJ2-7	NA	TGTGCCAGCAGCTTGCCTAGCGGGGGGTCCTACGAGCAGTACTTC	CASSLPSGGSYEQYF
TRBV7-2	NA	TRBJ2-7	NA	TGTGCCAGCAGCTTGGACGGGACCTACGAGCAGTACTTC	CASSLDGTYEQYF
TRBV7-9	TRBD1	TRBJ1-2	NA	TGTGCCAGCAGCTTATCGACAGGGGGCGCGAGGCGGTTC	CASSLSTGGARRF
TRBV7-8	NA	TRBJ2-7	NA	TGTGCCAGCAGCTTATTCCCAAAAGCGACCTACGAGCAGTACTTC	CASSLFPKATYEQYF
TRBV28	NA	TRBJ2-5	NA	TGTGCCAGCAGTTTATTGTCGGGGAGTAGGGAGACCCAGTACTTC	CASSLLSGSRETQYF
TRBV29-1	TRBD1	TRBJ1-1	once	TGCAGCGTTGACGACGGGACAGGGAGCGATGAAGCTTTCTTT	CSVDDGTGSDEAFF
TRBV29-1	NA	TRBJ2-7	NA	TGCAGCGTTGAAGGGGACACTAACTCCTACGAGCAGTACTTC	CSVEGDTNSYEQYF
TRBV2	NA	TRBJ1-5	NA	TGTGCCAGCAGTGATTTTCGGCAGATAAATCAGCCCCAGCATTTT	CASSDFRQINQPQHF
TRBV24-1	NA	TRBJ2-1	NA	TGTGCCACCCCAAGGACTAACCTTAACAATGAGCAGTTCTTC	CATPRTNLNNEQFF
TRBV9	TRBD1	TRBJ1-4	NA	TGTGCCAGCAGCGTATCAGGGGGAAGTGAAAAACTGTTTTTT	CASSVSGGSEKLFF
TRBV2	TRBD1	TRBJ2-3	NA	TGTGCCAGCAGTGCGGCGGGACAGGGCACAGATACGCAGTATTTT	CASSAAGQGTDTQYF
TRBV3-1/TRBV3-2	TRBD1	TRBJ1-2	NA	TGTGCCAGCTCGACGACAGGGGCACTCGGCTACACCTTC	CASSTTGALGYTF
TRBV11-3	NA	TRBJ2-3	NA	TGTGCCAGCAGCTTAGCGGCGGGCAGGGGTCACACAGATACGCAGTATTTT	CASSLAAGRGHTDTQYF
TRBV19	NA	TRBJ1-2	NA	TGTGCCAGTACGGGGGACTTCTATGGCTACACCTTC	CASTGDFYGYTF
TRBV29-1	NA	TRBJ1-1	NA	TGCAGCGTTTACCCAGGGGACCGGGGGGCTTTCTTT	CSVYPGDRGAFF
TRBV2	NA	TRBJ2-5	NA	TGTGCCAGCAGCCGAGGTCAAGAGACCCAGTACTTC	CASSRGQETQYF
TRBV30	NA	TRBJ2-1	NA	TGTGCCTGGAGTGTCTCGGAATCCTACAATGAGCAGTTCTTC	CAWSVSESYNEQFF
TRBV19	NA	TRBJ2-1	few	TGTGCCAGTAGTATCCAGGTAACAGGCAATGAGCAGTTCTTC	CASSIQVTGNEQFF
TRBV5-1	NA	TRBJ1-2	NA	TGCGCCAGCACCCCCGGCCCGGGAAACCCTAACTATGGCTACACCTTC	CASTPGPGNPNYGYTF
TRBV6-1	NA	TRBJ1-6	NA	TGTGCCAGCAGTGAAGCGCAGCAGGGGAAATCACCCCTCCACTTT	CASSEAQQGKSPLHF
TRBV2	TRBD2	TRBJ2-1	NA	TGTGCCAGGCGACGGGGGAGGGAAATATTTTACAATGAGCAGTTCTTC	CARRRGREIFYNEQFF
TRBV27	NA	TRBJ1-2	once	TGTGCCAGCAGTAACCGGGGAGGGGAGCCCAATGGCTACACCTTC	CASSNRGGEPNGYTF
TRBV18	NA	TRBJ1-5	NA	TGTGCCAGCTCACCAAATCAGGGTAGCAATCAGCCCCAGCATTTT	CASSPNQGSNQPQHF
TRBV6-5	NA	TRBJ2-7	NA	TGTGCCAGCGGACGACTAGGGAACTACGAGCAGTACTTC	CASGRLGNYEQYF
TRBV21-1	NA	TRBJ2-3	NA	TGTGCCAGCAGCAAAGGCCGGCTAGCGGGAGATACAGATACGCAGTATTTT	CASSKGRLAGDTDTQYF